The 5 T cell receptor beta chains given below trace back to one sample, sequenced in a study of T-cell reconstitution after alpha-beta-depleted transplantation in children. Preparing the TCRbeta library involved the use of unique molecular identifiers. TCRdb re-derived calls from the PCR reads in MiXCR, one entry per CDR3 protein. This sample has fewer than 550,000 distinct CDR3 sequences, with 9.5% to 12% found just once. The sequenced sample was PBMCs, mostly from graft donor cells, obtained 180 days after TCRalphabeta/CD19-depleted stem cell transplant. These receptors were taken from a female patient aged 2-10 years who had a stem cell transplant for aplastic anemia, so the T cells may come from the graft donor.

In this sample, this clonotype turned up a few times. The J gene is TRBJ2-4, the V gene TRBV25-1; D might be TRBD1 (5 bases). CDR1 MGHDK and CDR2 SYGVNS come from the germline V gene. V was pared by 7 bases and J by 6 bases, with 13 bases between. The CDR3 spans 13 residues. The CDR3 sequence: CASTVGQGNIQYF. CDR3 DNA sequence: TGTGCCAGCACCGTAGGGCAGGGAAACATTCAGTACTTC. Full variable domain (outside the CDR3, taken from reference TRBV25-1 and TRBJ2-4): EADIYQTPRYLVIGTGKKITLECSQTMGHDKMYWYQQDPGMELHLIHYSYGVNSTEKGDLSSESTVSRIRTEHFPLTLESARPSHTSQYLCASTVGQGNIQYFGAGTRLSVL.

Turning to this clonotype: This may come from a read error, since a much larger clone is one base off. This CDR3 is CASSLDSARPPQHF. In DNA, the CDR3 is TGTGCCAGCAGTTTAGACAGCGCCAGGCCGCCCCAGCATTTT. This rearrangement joins TRBV28 to TRBJ1-5; tentative D call: TRBD1 (5 bases). Trimming left V 2 bases short and J 9 bases short, with 14 bases between. Germline CDR1 is MDHEN and CDR2 is SYDVKM. The CDR3 is 14 residues long.

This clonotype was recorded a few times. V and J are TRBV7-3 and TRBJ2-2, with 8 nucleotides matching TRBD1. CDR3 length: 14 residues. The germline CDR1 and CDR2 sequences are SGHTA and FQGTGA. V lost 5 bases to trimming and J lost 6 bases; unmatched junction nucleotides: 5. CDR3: CASSPWTGSGELFF. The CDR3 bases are TGTGCCAGCAGCCCCTGGACAGGGTCCGGGGAGCTGTTTTTT.

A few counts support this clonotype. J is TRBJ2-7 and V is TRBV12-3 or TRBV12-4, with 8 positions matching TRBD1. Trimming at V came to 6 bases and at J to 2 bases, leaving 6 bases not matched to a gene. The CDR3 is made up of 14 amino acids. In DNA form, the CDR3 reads TGTGCCAGCAGCCCGACAGGGGAAACCTACGAGCAGTACGTC. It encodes CASSPTGETYEQYV.

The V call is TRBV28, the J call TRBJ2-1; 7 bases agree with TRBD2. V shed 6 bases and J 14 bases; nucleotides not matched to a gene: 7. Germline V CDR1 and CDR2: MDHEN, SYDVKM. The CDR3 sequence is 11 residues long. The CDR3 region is CASRKWGGEFF. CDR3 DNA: TGTGCCAGCAGAAAATGGGGGGGAGAGTTCTTC. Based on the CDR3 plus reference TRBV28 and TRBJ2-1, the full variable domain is DVKVTQSSRYLVKRTGEKVFLECVQDMDHENMFWYRQDPGLGLRLIYFSYDVKMKEKGDIPEGYSVSREKKERFSLILESASTNQTSMYLCASRKWGGEFFGPGTRLTVL.